Sequencing of this TCR beta chain was carried out in a study of blood T cell repertoires in COVID-19 (dated by TCRdb to 2018 to 2020). Describing the broader study: The collaborator samples originated in the United States, Italy and Spain and spanned the acute and convalescent phases of COVID-19. A freely available public database, intended as a resource for researchers studying the immune response to SARS-CoV-2, is where the repertoires were released. Sample metadata almost always included a de-identified subject ID, COVID-19 status, age in years and sex. Where HLA class I and class II types were available, the types were taken from metadata supplied by the sample provider, not from assay-based typing. Samples were obtained from the ongoing ImmuneRACE study (first 160 participants) and from 1,254 subjects provided by 6 global collaborators. Subjects who had been exposed to COVID-19, were actively infected with it, or had recovered from it provided the deeply sampled blood TCRbeta repertoires that made up the dataset. The prospective study material was composed of cDNA or gDNA derived from T cells, B-cell-depleted T cells, or PBMCs.

TCRbeta CDR3 regions were amplified from genomic DNA using the immunoSEQ Assay, a bias-controlled multiplex PCR. Turning to the authors' computational methods: Within the assay, amplification of reference gene primers was used to estimate how many nucleated cells each sample contained. To quantify the absolute abundance of each unique TCRbeta CDR3 rearrangement, sequence reads were collapsed and filtered. For each sample, productive Simpson clonality was calculated by taking the square root of Simpson's diversity index across productive rearrangements. Entries here come from immuneACCESS through TCRdb and include only in-frame sequences with V and J called. Some clones fail to appear in such tables; in the studies checked, an unresolved V gene covers under half of the shortfall, and the cause of the remainder is unknown. V, J and clone size were drawn from that table, and D and trimming were deduced from the DNA. In this sample the table shows 110,000 or so clones, 87% of which occur a single time. Roughly 2.1% of the sample belongs to the ten largest clones.

General study outcomes and caveats: Clinical and demographic metadata were provided uncurated, with the amount varying by source and participant.

Whole blood was collected in K2EDTA tubes by collaborating institutions according to the institutions' own protocols. For TCRbeta analysis, collaborator samples were shipped as frozen whole blood, as isolated PBMCs, or as DNA extracted from either sample type. In the case of this clone: The specificity of this receptor is unknown. No base-level quality is on record; no much larger clone is a single base apart.

The CDR3 has 17 amino acids, counting the end cysteine and phenylalanine. This entry keeps only the CDR3 DNA: 51 bases, framed from base 1. Trimming takes 4 bases off V and 9 bases off J; junction bases not matched to a gene: 16. CDR1 is given as SGHRS and CDR2 as YFSETQ, both from the germline V gene. The rearranged segments are TRBV5-1 and TRBJ2-1; TRBD2 fits 10 bases in the junction. The sequenced sample was peripheral blood. This receptor was identified in a woman aged 50 to 60 with acute or convalescent COVID-19. The CDR3: CASSPTSLAGVISEQFF. The DNA is as follows: TGCGCCAGCAGCCCTACGTCGCTAGCGGGAGTTATATCTGAGCAGTTCTTC.